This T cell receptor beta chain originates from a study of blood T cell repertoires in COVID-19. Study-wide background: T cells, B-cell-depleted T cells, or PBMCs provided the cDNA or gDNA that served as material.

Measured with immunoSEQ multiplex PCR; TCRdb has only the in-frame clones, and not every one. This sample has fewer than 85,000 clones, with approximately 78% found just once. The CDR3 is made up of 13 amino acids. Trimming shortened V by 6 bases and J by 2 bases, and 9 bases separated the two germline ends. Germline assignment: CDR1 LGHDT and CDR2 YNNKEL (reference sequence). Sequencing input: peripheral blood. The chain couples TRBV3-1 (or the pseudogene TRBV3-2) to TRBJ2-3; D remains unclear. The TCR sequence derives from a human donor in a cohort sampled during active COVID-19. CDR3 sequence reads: CASRGIVTDTQYF. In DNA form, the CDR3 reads TGTGCCAGCAGGGGCATTGTCACAGATACGCAGTATTTT.